The 4 T cell receptor beta chains below were found in one sample sequenced in a study of beta chain features in type 1 diabetes. Study-level findings and limits: The study found moderately but significantly shorter TCRB CDR3s in all four CD4+ subsets of Type 1 diabetes patients.

The antigens these receptors bind are not known. Every isolated RNA sample was fully reverse transcribed, so sequencing captured expressed TCRB transcripts. Assay used: immunoSEQ multiplex PCR; TCRdb lists only in-frame clones, some missing. The sample has some 660,000 clones, 11% to 15% seen once. Sequencing was performed on naive CD4+ T cells from blood. These receptors came from a man between 18 and 29 years old with type 1 diabetes.

This clone came up a few times. V gene TRBV30 combines with J gene TRBJ2-7; D is possibly TRBD2 (7 bases). Germline assignment: CDR1 GTSNPN and CDR2 SVGIG (reference sequence). The CDR3 contains 12 residues. With 0 bases removed from V and 9 bases from J, the gap between germline ends came to 12 bases. CDR3 protein: CAWSVRGGRQYF. The CDR3 DNA reads TGTGCCTGGAGTGTAAGGGGGGGCAGGCAGTACTTC.

The CDR3 nucleotides read TGTGCCAGCAGCCCTAGCGGGGGAGGCTACAATGAGCAGTTCTTC. It encodes CASSPSGGGYNEQFF. The genes are TRBV7-3 and TRBJ2-1; 10 nucleotides agree with TRBD2. This CDR3 comprises 15 residues. Trimming cost V 5 bases and J 3 bases; bases outside gene matches: 4. CDR1 and CDR2 (germline): SGHTA, FQGTGA.

The table lists this clone with a few counts. The chain is built from TRBV30 and TRBJ2-3; 7 bases agree with TRBD2. V lost 2 bases to trimming and J lost 2 bases; unmatched junction nucleotides: 4. The length of the CDR3 is 14 residues. Germline V lookup: CDR1 GTSNPN, CDR2 SVGIG (reference sequence). CDR3: CAWSNGLVTDTQYF. The CDR3 region has the DNA TGTGCCTGGAGTAACGGACTAGTCACAGATACGCAGTATTTT.

In this sample, this clone turned up a few times. Other DNA variants within this sample encode the same CDR3. CDR3 coding DNA: TGCGCCAGCAGCTTTACAGGGACCGGGGAGCTGTTTTTT. It codes for CASSFTGTGELFF. This sequence joins TRBV5-1 and TRBJ2-2; a weak D match, TRBD1 (6 bases). The V end was cut by 2 bases, the J end by 5 bases, with 7 bases between. Germline V gene lookup returns CDR1 SGHRS and CDR2 YFSETQ. This CDR3 spans 13 amino acids.